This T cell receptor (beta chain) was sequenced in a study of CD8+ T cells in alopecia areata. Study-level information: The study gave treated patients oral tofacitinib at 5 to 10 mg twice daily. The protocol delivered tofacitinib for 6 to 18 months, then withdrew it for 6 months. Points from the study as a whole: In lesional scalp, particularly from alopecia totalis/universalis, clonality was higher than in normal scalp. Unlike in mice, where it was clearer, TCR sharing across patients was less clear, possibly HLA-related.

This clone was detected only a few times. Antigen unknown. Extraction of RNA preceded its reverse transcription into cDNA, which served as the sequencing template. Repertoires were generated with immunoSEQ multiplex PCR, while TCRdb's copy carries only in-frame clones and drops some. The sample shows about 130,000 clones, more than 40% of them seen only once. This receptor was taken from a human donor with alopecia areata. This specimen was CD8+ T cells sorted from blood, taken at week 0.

The CDR3 DNA sequence: TGCGCCAGCAGCCCCCTTGGGGACAGTCAAGAGACCCAGTACTTC. Translated, it gives CASSPLGDSQETQYF. The V call is TRBV4-1, the J call TRBJ2-5; 7 bases match TRBD1. Germline assignment: CDR1 MGHRA and CDR2 YSYEKL. V lost 4 bases and J lost 2; bases outside the gene matches: 7. The CDR3 is 15 residues long.